This passage covers 24 T cell receptor beta chains from one sample sequenced in a study of shared clonotypes between healthy human individuals. The repertoire was sequenced with immunoSEQ multiplex PCR; TCRdb's copy has only in-frame clones and lacks some. The sample carries 1.6 million or so clones, roughly 97% recorded once. Sequences were obtained from naive CD4+ T cells sorted from blood. The subset denotes: CD45RA+ positively selected. These receptors originate from a man aged 25 to 40 in good health.

The genes are TRBV5-8 and TRBJ2-3; 7 nucleotides align to TRBD2. In germline, CDR1 is SGHTS, CDR2 YDEGEE. Trimming at V came to 0 bases and at J to 3 bases, leaving 7 bases not matched to a gene. The CDR3 loop spans 16 amino acids. The CDR3 here is CASSLGAGVATDTQYF. The CDR3 DNA reads TGTGCCAGCAGCTTGGGGGCGGGAGTGGCGACAGATACGCAGTATTTT.

This chain joins TRBV25-1 and TRBJ2-1; TRBD1 agrees at 10 bases. Germline-derived CDR1 and CDR2 are MGHDK and SYGVNS. J lost 6 bases, V lost 4 bases, and 6 bases had no gene match. CDR3 length equals 15 residues. In DNA form, the CDR3 reads TGTGCCAGCAGTGTGGGACAGGGGATCGGCAATGAGCAGTTCTTC. This codes for CASSVGQGIGNEQFF.

The chain joins TRBV28 to TRBJ2-3; D is unclear. CDR1 is MDHEN, CDR2 SYDVKM, per germline. The CDR3 runs 12 residues. The ends were cut back, 9 bases at V and 0 bases at J, with 7 bases in the middle. CDR3 sequence reads: CASSISTDTQYF. The CDR3 nucleotides read TGTGCCAGTAGCATTAGCACAGATACGCAGTATTTT.

CDR3 sequence (DNA): TGTGCCAGCAGTGAATGGAGGGGGGGACTAGACAACGAGCAGTACTTC. This encodes CASSEWRGGLDNEQYF. The chain is built from TRBV25-1 and TRBJ2-7; 8 nucleotides match TRBD2. Germline CDR1 and CDR2: MGHDK and SYGVNS. V lost 1 base and J lost 5; bases outside the gene matches: 10. The CDR3 length is 16 residues.

This clone was observed a single time. This rearrangement joins TRBV15 to TRBJ2-7, with TRBD2 matching 8 bases. The CDR3 consists of 13 residues. Germline values: CDR1 LNHNV, CDR2 YYDKDF (reference sequence). The trim removed 8 bases at V and 0 bases at J, leaving 3 bases unmatched. CDR3 sequence: CATREGLSYEQYF. CDR3 DNA sequence: TGTGCCACCCGGGAGGGCCTCTCCTACGAGCAGTACTTC. The entire variable domain, with the rest obtained from reference TRBV15 and TRBJ2-7, is as follows: DAMVIQNPRYQVTQFGKPVTLSCSQTLNHNVMYWYQQKSSQAPKLLFHYYDKDFNNEADTPDNFQSRRPNTSFCFLDIRSPGLGDTAMYLCATREGLSYEQYFGPGTRLTVT.

J is TRBJ2-7 and V is TRBV28; TRBD1 or TRBD2 may be the D gene (7 bases each). From germline, CDR1 is MDHEN and CDR2 SYDVKM. V gave up 7 bases and J gave up 2 bases, with 15 bases separating them. This CDR3 has 14 residues. The CDR3 spells CASNPGGGPYEQYF. The CDR3, as DNA: TGTGCCAGCAACCCAGGGGGGGGCCCCTACGAGCAGTACTTC.

The chain recombines TRBV28 with TRBJ2-5; 7 positions match TRBD1. J gave up 7 bases and V 6 bases, and 8 bases lay outside the gene matches. The germline CDR1 and CDR2 sequences are MDHEN and SYDVKM. This CDR3 comprises 13 residues. The CDR3 reads CASSHGQVGTQYF. CDR3 coding DNA: TGTGCCAGCAGCCACGGACAGGTCGGGACCCAGTACTTC.

The chain carries TRBV5-5 and TRBJ2-2, with 13 nucleotides matching TRBD2. With V trimmed by 1 base and J by 0 bases, 9 bases remained unmatched. CDR3 size: 20 residues. CDR1 is SGHKS, CDR2 YYEKEE, per germline (reference sequence). The CDR3 protein is CASSLRLAGGVFANTGELFF. CDR3 DNA: TGTGCCAGCAGCTTGAGACTAGCGGGGGGAGTCTTCGCGAACACCGGGGAGCTGTTTTTT.

The rearrangement joins TRBV5-4 to TRBJ2-2; TRBD1 aligns across 7 bases. Per the germline V gene, CDR1 is SGHNT and CDR2 is YYREEE (reference sequence). This CDR3 has 14 residues. Trimming at V came to 0 bases and at J to 6 bases, leaving 2 bases not matched to a gene. The CDR3 reads CASSLETGSGELFF. The CDR3 DNA reads as TGTGCCAGCAGCTTGGAGACAGGGTCCGGGGAGCTGTTTTTT. The full variable domain, with the rest looked up from reference TRBV5-4 and TRBJ2-2, is ETGVTQSPTHLIKTRGQQVTLRCSSQSGHNTVSWYQQALGQGPQFIFQYYREEENGRGNFPPRFSGLQFPNYSSELNVNALELDDSALYLCASSLETGSGELFFGEGSRLTVL.

The gene calls are TRBV4-3 and TRBJ2-3; possibly TRBD1 for D (5 bases). Germline values: CDR1 LGHNA, CDR2 YSLEER. The CDR3 length is 13 residues. V was pared by 5 bases and J by 6 bases, with 12 bases between. This CDR3 is CASSSNYRDTQYF. The CDR3 DNA is TGCGCCAGCAGCTCTAACTACAGGGATACGCAGTATTTT.

The V gene is TRBV27, the J gene TRBJ2-5; TRBD2 matches at 8 bases. The CDR3 sequence is 14 residues long. J was trimmed by 5 bases and V by 4 bases; bases with no gene match: 6. Germline CDR1 and CDR2: MNHEY and SMNVEV (reference sequence). CDR3 in DNA: TGTGCCAGCAGTTCACCGGGAGGGAGGGAGACCCAGTACTTC. This gives the protein CASSSPGGRETQYF.

The genes are TRBV21-1 and TRBJ2-4; the table calls TRBD1, which could not be checked here. TRBV21-1 constitutes a pseudogene. The CDR3 loop spans 18 amino acids. This CDR3 is CASSSAGRGEAAKNIQYF. CDR3 coding DNA: TGTGCCAGCAGCTCGGCCGGCAGGGGGGAGGCAGCCAAAAACATTCAGTACTTC.

This sequence joins TRBV7-6 and TRBJ2-1; maybe TRBD2 (7 bases). The germline V and J ends were trimmed by 5 bases and 1 base, with 12 bases remaining between them. CDR1 is SGHVS and CDR2 is FNYEAQ in the germline V gene. This CDR3 contains 15 residues. This CDR3 is CASSIGGLSYNEQFF. The CDR3 DNA sequence: TGTGCCAGCAGCATCGGGGGGCTTTCCTACAATGAGCAGTTCTTC. The variable domain in full, completed from reference TRBV7-6 and TRBJ2-1, reads GAGVSQSPRYKVTKRGQDVALRCDPISGHVSLYWYRQALGQGPEFLTYFNYEAQQDKSGLPNDRFSAERPEGSISTLTIQRTEQRDSAMYRCASSIGGLSYNEQFFGPGTRLTVL.

V and J are TRBV4-1 and TRBJ2-1; 8 nucleotides agree with TRBD2. Germline V gives CDR1 MGHRA, CDR2 YSYEKL. V dropped 0 bases and J dropped 11; count of bases not matched to a gene: 15. CDR3 length equals 17 residues. CDR3 coding DNA: TGCGCCAGCAGCCAAGAGGGGGCTTGGGGGAGCGGGAGTAAGCAGTTCTTC. Residues: CASSQEGAWGSGSKQFF.

V and J are TRBV6-7 and TRBJ2-7; 7 nucleotides agree with TRBD1. TRBV6-7 is assigned to the ORF class and has an uncertain function. The CDR3 has 16 amino acids. Germline trimming cut 0 bases from V and 2 bases from J; bases unmatched to any gene: 7. The CDR3 DNA reads TGTGCCAGCAGTTACTCGTTAAAGGGACAGCCCTACGAGCAGTACTTC. Protein: CASSYSLKGQPYEQYF.

This clone was seen only a few times. The V call is TRBV15, the J call TRBJ2-1, with TRBD2 matching over 7 bases. Trimming took 0 bases from V and 1 from J; bases not matched to a gene: 6. The CDR3 covers 17 residues. Germline V gene lookup returns CDR1 LNHNV and CDR2 YYDKDF (reference sequence). The DNA of the CDR3 is TGTGCCACCAGCAGAGAAGAAGCGGGATTGTCCTACAATGAGCAGTTCTTC. This encodes CATSREEAGLSYNEQFF.

V gene TRBV5-6 combines with J gene TRBJ1-5; D is uncertain. V lost 2 bases and J 0 bases, leaving 9 bases between the germline ends. From germline, CDR1 is SGHDT and CDR2 YYEEEE. The CDR3 spans 15 residues. The CDR3 is CASSFRTFSNQPQHF. Written as DNA, the CDR3 is TGTGCCAGCAGCTTCCGGACTTTTAGCAATCAGCCCCAGCATTTT.

The chain has TRBV2 and TRBJ2-2, with TRBD2 matching 9 bases. The CDR3 has 15 residues. The germline V gene has CDR1 SNHLY and CDR2 FYNNEI. V lost 4 bases, J lost 4 bases, and 4 bases stayed unmatched. The CDR3 DNA is TGTGCCAGCAGTGGAATAGCGGGAGCCACCGGGGAGCTGTTTTTT. Translating gives CASSGIAGATGELFF.

This rearrangement joins TRBV19 to TRBJ2-2; 13 nucleotides align to TRBD2. Germline V gives CDR1 LNHDA, CDR2 SQIVND (reference sequence). V was clipped by 8 bases and J by 5 bases; unmatched bases: 2. The CDR3 contains 14 residues. CDR3 region: CASQLAGGTGELFF. The CDR3 DNA sequence: TGTGCCAGTCAACTAGCGGGAGGGACCGGGGAGCTGTTTTTT.

V is TRBV18 and J is TRBJ1-4, with 7 positions matching TRBD1. Per the germline V gene, CDR1 is KGHSH and CDR2 is LQKENI. This CDR3 contains 16 residues. V lost 3 bases and J lost 3; bases outside the gene matches: 7. The CDR3 protein is CASSPLNRGANEKLFF. CDR3 in DNA: TGTGCCAGCTCACCTCTTAACAGGGGAGCTAATGAAAAACTGTTTTTT.

The J gene is TRBJ2-1, the V gene TRBV7-2; D gene ambiguous. Germline assignment: CDR1 SGHTA and CDR2 FQGNSA. The CDR3 loop spans 13 amino acids. V lost 5 bases and J lost 8, with 13 bases in between. The CDR3 coding sequence is TGTGCCAGCAGCCTAGAACCTGCCGATGAGCAGTTCTTC. Translation gives CASSLEPADEQFF.

This chain links TRBV6-5 with TRBJ2-3; TRBD2 might be the D (6 bases). The V gene's germline CDR1 is MNHEY and CDR2 SVGAGI. Trimming left V 5 bases short and J 5 bases short, with 11 bases between. The CDR3 extends over 13 amino acids. The CDR3: CASSKTRRDTQYF. The CDR3 DNA sequence: TGTGCCAGCAGTAAGACTAGGAGAGATACGCAGTATTTT.

The CDR3 sequence: CATSRGHVGGSNEQFF. DNA of the CDR3: TGTGCCACCAGCAGAGGTCACGTAGGGGGGTCTAATGAGCAGTTCTTC. The V and J genes are TRBV15 and TRBJ2-1; perhaps D is TRBD1 or TRBD2 (6 bases each). The V gene lost 1 base and the J gene lost 7 bases, with 17 bases spanning the gap. The CDR3 runs to 16 residues. CDR1 is LNHNV and CDR2 is YYDKDF in the germline V gene (reference sequence).

This clone was seen once. This sequence joins TRBV7-9 and TRBJ1-1, with unresolved D. This CDR3 region has 13 residues. V was pared by 5 bases and J by 3 bases, with 10 bases between. Per germline, CDR1 SEHNR and CDR2 FQNEAQ (reference sequence). CDR3 in DNA: TGTGCCAGCAGCCCCTTGATGGACACTGAAGCTTTCTTT. Translation: CASSPLMDTEAFF.